What follows are 17 T cell receptor beta chains derived from one specimen sequenced in a study of cytomegalovirus exposure and HLA in healthy donors. The PCR employed 60 Vbeta primers together with 13 Jbeta primers. Profiling relied on immunoSEQ multiplex PCR, and the TCRdb table lists in-frame clones only, not all of them. Of around 250,000 clones listed, 75% to 85% are singletons. Sequencing input: PBMCs. These receptor sequences come from an older woman in good health and CMV-seropositive.

The chain links TRBV9 to TRBJ2-6; 10 bases are a match to TRBD2. The V gene's germline CDR1 is SGDLS and CDR2 YYNGEE. This CDR3 has 18 amino acids. Trimming cost V 4 bases and J 0 bases; bases outside gene matches: 7. The CDR3 region has the DNA TGTGCCAGCAGCTTTCGACTAGCGGGTAACTCTGGGGCCAACGTCCTGACTTTC. Its translation: CASSFRLAGNSGANVLTF.

The V call is TRBV28, the J call TRBJ1-2; possible D gene TRBD1, 5 bases. CDR3 size: 13 residues. From germline, CDR1 is MDHEN and CDR2 SYDVKM. The V end was cut by 10 bases, the J end by 0 bases, with 12 bases between. The CDR3 spells CAMGGGANYGYTF. The CDR3 nucleotides read TGTGCCATGGGGGGGGGAGCTAACTATGGCTACACCTTC.

This chain links TRBV14 with TRBJ2-2; a weak D match, TRBD2 (5 bases). The CDR3 covers 16 residues. Germline V gene lookup returns CDR1 SGHDN and CDR2 FVKESK. The V and J ends lost 1 base and 2 bases respectively, with 11 bases between them. CDR3 protein: CASSQGRPANTGELFF. In nucleotides, the CDR3 is TGTGCCAGCAGCCAAGGGAGGCCAGCTAACACCGGGGAGCTGTTTTTT.

The genes are TRBV4-1 and TRBJ2-7; the match to TRBD1 covers 7 bases. The trim removed 2 bases at V and 2 bases at J, leaving 12 bases unmatched. The CDR3 consists of 17 residues. Germline V CDR1 and CDR2: MGHRA, YSYEKL. CDR3 bases: TGCGCCAGCAGCCAAACCTCCACATGGGACAGTACCTACGAGCAGTACTTC. Protein: CASSQTSTWDSTYEQYF.

The chain combines TRBV5-1 with TRBJ2-6; perhaps TRBD2 as D (7 bases). CDR1 is SGHRS, CDR2 YFSETQ, per germline. The V end lost 4 bases, the J end lost 2 bases, and 19 bases lay between the germline ends. The CDR3 totals 18 residues. Written as DNA, the CDR3 is TGCGCCAGCAGCACAACTTCGGGGGGCGCCCCTGGGGCCAACGTCCTGACTTTC. Its protein is CASSTTSGGAPGANVLTF.

The J gene is TRBJ2-6, the V gene TRBV9, with 10 positions matching TRBD1. The CDR3 is made up of 15 amino acids. J lost 11 bases, V lost 3 bases, and 8 bases had no gene match. Germline CDR1 is SGDLS and CDR2 is YYNGEE. The CDR3 reads CASSATGGPLDVLTF. CDR3 sequence (DNA): TGTGCCAGCAGCGCGACAGGGGGCCCTTTGGACGTCCTGACTTTC.

This chain links TRBV5-5 with TRBJ1-2, with D uncertain. The CDR3 sequence is 14 residues long. The germline CDR1 and CDR2 sequences are SGHKS and YYEKEE (reference sequence). The V end was cut by 0 bases, the J end by 2 bases, with 8 bases between. The CDR3 region is CASSLDRSNYGYTF. CDR3 DNA: TGTGCCAGCAGCTTGGACAGATCCAACTATGGCTACACCTTC. Variable domain in full (rest from reference TRBV5-5 and TRBJ1-2): DAGVTQSPTHLIKTRGQQVTLRCSPISGHKSVSWYQQVLGQGPQFIFQYYEKEERGRGNFPDRFSARQFPNYSSELNVNALLLGDSALYLCASSLDRSNYGYTFGSGTRLTVV.

This clone was detected a few times. The chain has TRBV5-1 and TRBJ2-7, with no clear D. The V gene's germline CDR1 is SGHRS and CDR2 YFSETQ. The CDR3 is made up of 13 amino acids. Deletions cut 5 bases from V and 0 bases from J, with 9 bases between. The CDR3 loop is CASSSLLSYEQYF. The CDR3 DNA is TGCGCCAGCAGTTCTCTTCTCTCCTACGAGCAGTACTTC. Variable domain in full (rest from reference TRBV5-1 and TRBJ2-7): KAGVTQTPRYLIKTRGQQVTLSCSPISGHRSVSWYQQTPGQGLQFLFEYFSETQRNKGNFPGRFSGRQFSNSRSEMNVSTLELGDSALYLCASSSLLSYEQYFGPGTRLTVT.

This clone is a singleton in its sample. For the CDR3, the DNA is TGCAGCGTTGAACGACGACTAGCGGGAGACCACGAGCAGTACTTC. Translation gives CSVERRLAGDHEQYF. The chain recombines TRBV29-1 with TRBJ2-5, with 12 bases aligning to TRBD2. The closer fit of TRBJ2-7 to the DNA end suggests the J call may be wrong. The CDR3 is 15 amino acids. Looked up from germline, CDR1 is SQVTM and CDR2 is ANQGSEA.

This chain connects TRBV10-3 to TRBJ2-1, with 7 bases matching TRBD2. V shed 2 bases, J shed 8 bases, and the junction held 3 bases outside the gene matches. Germline CDR1 ENHRY, CDR2 SYGVKD. The CDR3 extends over 13 amino acids. The CDR3 is CAISEGGSYEQFF. The CDR3 nucleotides read TGTGCCATCAGTGAGGGCGGGAGCTATGAGCAGTTCTTC.

This clone was counted only a few times. This chain joins TRBV7-8 and TRBJ2-1; 9 nucleotides align to TRBD1. J lost 8 bases, V lost 1 base, and 9 bases had no gene match. CDR3 length equals 16 residues. The germline gives CDR1 SGHVS, CDR2 FQNEAQ. CDR3 residues: CASSLGGQGGYDEQFF. The DNA of the CDR3 is TGTGCCAGCAGCTTAGGGGGACAGGGTGGGTACGATGAGCAGTTCTTC.

This clone was counted a few times. The chain carries TRBV4-1 and TRBJ1-1, with TRBD1 matching over 11 bases. CDR3 length: 13 amino acids. The V segment lost 4 bases and the J segment 6 bases; nucleotides outside the gene matches: 1. Germline V CDR1 and CDR2: MGHRA, YSYEKL. For the CDR3, the DNA is TGCGCCAGCAGCCGGGACAGGGGGTCTGAAGCTTTCTTT. Its translation is CASSRDRGSEAFF.

The chain carries TRBV5-1 and TRBJ2-5; D unclear. CDR1 is SGHRS, CDR2 YFSETQ, per germline. The CDR3 has 11 amino acids. V lost 4 bases and J lost 4, with 5 bases in between. The CDR3 loop reads CASSPGETQYF. The DNA for the CDR3 is TGCGCCAGCAGCCCCGGAGAGACCCAGTACTTC.

The chain links TRBV28 to TRBJ1-2, with D uncertain. Germline CDR1 reads MDHEN; CDR2 reads SYDVKM. CDR3 length: 12 amino acids. Deletions cut 7 bases from V and 6 bases from J, with 12 bases between. The CDR3 region has the DNA TGTGCCAGCACTCAGGTCAGACATGGCTACACCTTC. It codes for CASTQVRHGYTF.

The chain uses TRBV27 and TRBJ2-7; maybe TRBD2 (6 bases). Germline V CDR1 and CDR2: MNHEY, SMNVEV (reference sequence). V was shortened by 6 bases and J by 7 bases, with 16 bases between the two germline ends. CDR3 size: 13 residues. CDR3 amino acids: CASRRGGVGEQYF. The DNA for the CDR3 is TGTGCCAGCAGAAGAGGAGGGGTGGGTGAGCAGTACTTC.

The rearrangement links TRBV27 to TRBJ2-7; 9 bases agree with TRBD2. The CDR3 runs 17 residues. Germline V gene data show CDR1 as MNHEY and CDR2 as SMNVEV (reference sequence). V trimming: 2 bases; J trimming: 5 bases; junction bases outside the gene matches: 13. The CDR3 sequence: CASSLNEAGGPFHEQYF. For the CDR3, the DNA is TGTGCCAGCAGTTTAAATGAAGCGGGAGGCCCCTTTCACGAGCAGTACTTC.

This clone is a singleton in its sample. The chain combines TRBV5-4 with TRBJ2-3, with a weak D call TRBD2 (5 bases). This CDR3 has 15 amino acids. The V end lost 7 bases, the J end lost 0 bases, and 15 bases lay between the germline ends. The germline V gene encodes CDR1 SGHNT and CDR2 YYREEE (reference sequence). The CDR3 coding sequence is TGTGCCAGCTCCCTGGAGGCTTTGAGCACAGATACGCAGTATTTT. This gives the protein CASSLEALSTDTQYF. Full variable domain (remainder filled in from reference TRBV5-4 and TRBJ2-3): ETGVTQSPTHLIKTRGQQVTLRCSSQSGHNTVSWYQQALGQGPQFIFQYYREEENGRGNFPPRFSGLQFPNYSSELNVNALELDDSALYLCASSLEALSTDTQYFGPGTRLTVL.